Reported below is one T cell receptor beta chain. Its antigen is not identified. These data belong to a study of T cell responses to AZD1222 COVID-19 vaccine. Points from the study as a whole: Donors, mostly white British, included more females; clonal diversity was possibly underestimated.

V lost 3 bases, J lost 0 bases, and 11 bases lay in between. The CDR3 consists of 14 residues. Germline-derived CDR1 and CDR2 are DFQATT and SNEGSKA (reference sequence). Measured with immunoSEQ multiplex PCR; TCRdb has only the in-frame clones, and not every one. Here the sample spans roughly 120,000 clones, roughly 85% being singletons. The clonotype was recovered from an adult in good health. This material consisted of peripheral blood, taken on day 0 of AZD1222 vaccination. This sequence joins TRBV20-1 and TRBJ1-2; no definite D call. This chain's CDR3 is CSASPPISNYGYTF. CDR3 bases: TGCAGTGCTAGTCCTCCGATCTCTAACTATGGCTACACCTTC.